Sequencing of this TCR beta chain was carried out in a study of patients and donors after allogeneic stem cell transplantation. Each CDR3 protein gets one entry after TCRdb re-called the RT-PCR reads with MiXCR. The sample has under 200,000 distinct CDR3 sequences, roughly 31% seen once. Germline V gene data show CDR1 as MNHEY and CDR2 as SVGAGI. The junction had 9 bases not matched to a gene; V was cut back by 6 bases and J by 3 bases. The CDR3 contains 16 residues. The origin of this receptor is a human donor who was either an allogeneic HSCT recipient or a stem cell or donor lymphocyte infusion donor (not recorded which). It is not recorded whose cells these are; they may come from a transplant donor. Sequencing was carried out using blood, either unsorted or a sorted T cell fraction (not recorded which). V gene TRBV6-5 combines with J gene TRBJ2-3, with 10 positions matching TRBD2. The CDR3 is CASSRLAGVGTDTQYF. As DNA, the CDR3 is TGTGCCAGCAGCCGGCTAGCGGGAGTAGGGACAGATACGCAGTATTTT.